These T cell receptor beta chains were read from a single sample in a study of CD8+CD57+ T cells in acquired aplastic anemia. TCRdb processed the reads anew with MiXCR; each CDR3 protein has one entry. The sample has roughly 180,000 distinct CDR3 sequences, roughly 50% seen once. The sample was sorted CD4+, CD8+, or CD8+CD57+ T cells (not recorded which) from PBMCs. The receptor source for this set is a human donor with aplastic anemia. Each CDR3 is given with its conserved first and last residue. The D gene is left open where the match is weak. Clone size is shown for a subset of rows, as once, few, many or a class of expanded clone.

>-|-|TRBV27|TRBJ1-2
TGTGCCAGCAGTTCCCTGGCAGGAAAAAACTATGGCTACACCTTC
CASSSLAGKNYGYTF
>-|-|TRBV25-1|TRBJ2-7
TGTGCCAGCAGGAGGGCCCTTTCGCGGGACCGCTACGAGCAGTACTTC
CASRRALSRDRYEQYF
>-|-|TRBV20-1|TRBJ2-1
TGCAGTGCTAGAGCCCCGGTGGGGAGCTCCTACAATGAGCAGTTCTTC
CSARAPVGSSYNEQFF
>TRBD2|-|TRBV7-7|TRBJ2-5
TGTGCTAGCAGCTCTTCCGGGACTAGTCGAGAGACCCAGTACTTC
CASSSSGTSRETQYF
>-|many|TRBV7-9|TRBJ1-2
TGTGCCAGCAGCTTAGCGAGCGGAGATGGCTACACCTTC
CASSLASGDGYTF
>-|-|TRBV5-1|TRBJ2-7
TGCGCCAGCAGCTTGGCTGGAACCAACGAGCAGTACTTC
CASSLAGTNEQYF
>TRBD1|few|TRBV10-2|TRBJ1-1
TGCGCCATCGGACAGGGCGGGACTGAAGCTTTCTTT
CAIGQGGTEAFF
>TRBD1|many|TRBV2|TRBJ2-7
TGTGCCAGCATACAAGACAGGGGTAACGAGCAGTACTTC
CASIQDRGNEQYF
>TRBD2|-|TRBV5-6|TRBJ2-3
TGTGCCAGCTCCGGGACTAGCGCGCAGTATTTT
CASSGTSAQYF
>TRBD1|many|TRBV9|TRBJ1-2
TGTGCCAGCAGCGTAGAAAAAGACAGGGCCTATGGCTACACCTTC
CASSVEKDRAYGYTF
>-|many|TRBV14|TRBJ2-7
TGTGCCAGCAGCCAAGCAGGGGTCTACGAGCAGTACTTC
CASSQAGVYEQYF
>-|-|TRBV19|TRBJ2-1
TGTGCCAGTAGCACGGGACCGGAACCCTACAATGAGCAGTCCTTC
CASSTGPEPYNEQSF
>-|many|TRBV6-1|TRBJ2-5
TGTGCCAGCACCCTGGGTGTAGGAGAGACCCAGTACTTC
CASTLGVGETQYF
>TRBD1|once|TRBV10-1|TRBJ2-7
TGCGCCAGCAGTGAGTCGAACAGGGGGCACGTATACGAGCAGTACTTC
CASSESNRGHVYEQYF
>-|many|TRBV5-1|TRBJ1-1
TGCGCCAGCAGCTTGCAGGGGAGGGGAGATGAAGCTTTCTTT
CASSLQGRGDEAFF
>-|many|TRBV19|TRBJ2-7
TGTGCCAGTAGTTCACCTAAACAGGGGGGGCGATACGAGCAGTACTTC
CASSSPKQGGRYEQYF
>-|many|TRBV2|TRBJ2-3
TGTGCCAGCAGAAGCGAACCGTACCGCACAGATACGCAGTATTTT
CASRSEPYRTDTQYF
>TRBD2|-|TRBV25-1|TRBJ2-7
TGTGCCAGCAGTGAGCAACTAGCGGGGGGGATTTACGAGCAGTACTTC
CASSEQLAGGIYEQYF
>-|-|TRBV6-5|TRBJ1-3
TGTGCCAGCACAGAAAACACCATATATTTT
CASTENTIYF
>-|-|TRBV14|TRBJ1-2
TGTGCCAGCAGCATTGCAGGCGAAGGCTACACCTTC
CASSIAGEGYTF
>TRBD1|-|TRBV25-1|TRBJ2-6
TGTGCCAGCAGACCGACAGGGGGCTCTGGGGCCAACGTCCTGACTTTC
CASRPTGGSGANVLTF
>-|many|TRBV5-1|TRBJ2-2
TGCGCCAGCAGCTTGGGGGCTGGCGGGGAGCTGTTTTTT
CASSLGAGGELFF
>TRBD2|-|TRBV30|TRBJ2-3
TGTGCCTGGAGAGCGGGAGGCACAGATACGCAGTATTTT
CAWRAGGTDTQYF
>TRBD1|many|TRBV5-1|TRBJ1-6
TGCGCCAGCAGCCTGAAGGCGGGACAGGGGGATACGAGTAGGAATTCACCCCTCCACTTT
CASSLKAGQGDTSRNSPLHF
>-|-|TRBV7-9|TRBJ1-2
TGTGCCAGCAGCTTACGGGACAACTCTAACTATGGCTACACCTTC
CASSLRDNSNYGYTF
>TRBD2|many|TRBV6-1|TRBJ2-3
TGTGCCAGCAGACAGCGGGGGAAGAGCACAGATACGCAGTATTTT
CASRQRGKSTDTQYF
>-|-|TRBV15|TRBJ1-2
TGTGCCACCAGCAGAGGACGACTTCCCCAGCCTTATGGCTACACCTTC
CATSRGRLPQPYGYTF
>-|few|TRBV6-5|TRBJ1-6
TGTGCCAGCAGTTACCTCTCGGCCCTCCACTTT
CASSYLSALHF
>-|-|TRBV12-3/TRBV12-4|TRBJ2-1
TGTGCCAGCAGTACTGGGCGGAGCTCCTACAATGAGCAGTTCTTC
CASSTGRSSYNEQFF